The clone carrying this T cell receptor (beta chain) was counted many times. Germline-derived CDR1 and CDR2 are SQVTM and ANQGSEA. The CDR3 extends over 10 amino acids. Trimming removed 5 bases from V and 1 base from J, with 3 bases in between. This entry comes from a study of regulatory T cells in long-lasting Graves disease. Construction of TCR beta libraries relied on iRepertoire HTBI primers and on Arm-PCR targeting CDR3 regions. MiXCR was run by TCRdb on the multiplex PCR reads, yielding one entry per CDR3 protein. The sample records a few hundred thousand distinct CDR3 sequences, about 13% being singletons. Documented time point: newly diagnosed GD, antithyroid drugs for less than 3 months. Construction of the TCR library relied on RNA isolated from PBMCs. Doctors identified Graves' disease using the American Thyroid Association guidelines. These data were also filed under a second study, of T cells in Graves' hyperthyroidism and ophthalmopathy. That paper notes: Hyperthyroidism in the patients, aged 18 to 65, was newly diagnosed and under 2 months in duration. Exclusion of a patient resulted from uncontrolled infection, other autoimmune disease, pregnancy or lactation. Diagnoses used clinical symptoms, serum thyroxine and TRAb, thyroid ultrasound and orbital computed tomography.

V is TRBV29-1 and J is TRBJ2-7; no reliable D call. The sample consisted of peripheral blood mononuclear cells (PBMCs), taken at new diagnosis, from a patient treated with antithyroid drugs. This sequence originates from a man between 25 and 39 years old with Graves disease. CDR3 sequence reads: CSVRSYEQYF. CDR3 nucleotide sequence: TGCAGCGTTAGATCCTACGAGCAGTACTTC.